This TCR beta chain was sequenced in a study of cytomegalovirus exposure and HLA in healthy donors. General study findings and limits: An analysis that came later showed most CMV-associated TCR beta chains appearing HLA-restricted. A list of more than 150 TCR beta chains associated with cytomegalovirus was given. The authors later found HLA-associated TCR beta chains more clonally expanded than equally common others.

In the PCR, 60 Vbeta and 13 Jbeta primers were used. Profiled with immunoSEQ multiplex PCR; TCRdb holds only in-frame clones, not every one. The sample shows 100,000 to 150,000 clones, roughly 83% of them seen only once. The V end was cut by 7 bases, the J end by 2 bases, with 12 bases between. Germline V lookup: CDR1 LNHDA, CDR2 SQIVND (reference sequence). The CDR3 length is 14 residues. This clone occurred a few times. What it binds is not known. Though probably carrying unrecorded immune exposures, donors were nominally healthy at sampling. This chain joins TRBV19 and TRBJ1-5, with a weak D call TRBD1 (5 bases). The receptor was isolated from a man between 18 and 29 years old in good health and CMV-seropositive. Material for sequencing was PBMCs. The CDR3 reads CASTQGVGNQPQHF. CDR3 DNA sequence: TGTGCCAGTACCCAAGGGGTAGGCAATCAGCCCCAGCATTTT. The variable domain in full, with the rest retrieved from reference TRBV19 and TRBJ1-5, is DGGITQSPKYLFRKEGQNVTLSCEQNLNHDAMYWYRQDPGQGLRLIYYSQIVNDFQKGDIAEGYSVSREKKESFPLTVTSAQKNPTAFYLCASTQGVGNQPQHFGDGTRLSIL.